Listed below are T cell receptor beta chains from one sample, sequenced in a study of T cells after somatic rescue of genetic block. Profiling relied on immunoSEQ multiplex PCR, and the TCRdb table lists in-frame clones only, not all of them. The sample consists of 100,000 to 120,000 clones, around 90% of them appearing once. The sample taken for sequencing was peripheral blood mononuclear cells (PBMCs). All receptors derive from a woman aged 18-29 years. The CDR3 runs from the conserved cysteine through the conserved F or W. D genes are given only for firm matches. Clone size, where shown, is once, few, many, or a class for clones that have expanded.

size,J,V,D,CDR3,DNA
-,TRBJ2-7,TRBV5-6,-,CASSLRRDLREQYF,TGTGCCAGCAGCTTGCGCAGGGATCTGCGCGAGCAGTACTTC
-,TRBJ1-6,TRBV27,TRBD1,CASSKRIQGVSDNSPLHF,TGTGCCAGCAGTAAGCGAATACAGGGGGTAAGCGATAATTCACCCCTCCACTTT
-,TRBJ2-2,TRBV29-1,-,CSVEGAAGELFF,TGCAGCGTTGAGGGAGCGGCCGGGGAGCTGTTTTTT
-,TRBJ1-1,TRBV13,-,CASSLERTEAFF,TGTGCCAGCAGCTTAGAGCGCACTGAAGCTTTCTTT
-,TRBJ1-1,TRBV6-6,TRBD1,CASSSRGPQGGEAFF,TGTGCCAGCAGTTCCCGGGGACCACAGGGGGGGGAAGCTTTCTTT
-,TRBJ2-1,TRBV6-1,TRBD2,CASSESSGSYNEQFF,TGTGCCAGCAGTGAGTCTAGCGGGTCCTACAATGAGCAGTTCTTC
-,TRBJ2-7,TRBV18,TRBD1,CASSPLVQGISYEQYF,TGTGCCAGCTCACCACTGGTACAGGGGATCTCCTACGAGCAGTACTTC
-,TRBJ2-2,TRBV13,-,CASFLGAGNTGELFF,TGTGCCAGCTTCTTAGGAGCGGGGAACACCGGGGAGCTGTTTTTT
-,TRBJ1-2,TRBV7-9,-,CASSRGGLSHYGYTF,TGTGCCAGCAGCAGGGGGGGACTTTCCCACTATGGCTACACCTTC
-,TRBJ1-1,TRBV2,-,CASSERSPEAFF,TGTGCCAGCAGTGAAAGGAGTCCTGAAGCTTTCTTT
-,TRBJ2-7,TRBV5-1,-,CASSRLVGGEQYF,TGCGCCAGCAGCCGCCTGGTTGGGGGCGAGCAGTACTTC
few,TRBJ1-6,TRBV6-5,-,CASSYSWDNSPLHF,TGTGCCAGCAGTTACTCTTGGGATAATTCACCCCTCCACTTT
-,TRBJ2-3,TRBV4-2,-,CASSQTGTQYF,TGTGCCAGCAGCCAAACCGGTACGCAGTATTTT
-,TRBJ2-3,TRBV2,-,CASSYRGTDTQYF,TGTGCCAGCAGTTACAGGGGCACAGATACGCAGTATTTT
-,TRBJ2-7,TRBV5-4,TRBD1,CASSGGTGVSEQYF,TGTGCCAGCTCCGGCGGGACAGGGGTTTCCGAGCAGTACTTC
-,TRBJ1-5,TRBV7-9,-,CASSLDRAANQPQHF,TGTGCCAGCAGCTTAGACAGGGCTGCAAATCAGCCCCAGCATTTT
-,TRBJ2-3,TRBV2,-,CASGGGMEWRSTDTQYF,TGTGCCAGCGGAGGGGGTATGGAATGGAGGAGCACAGATACGCAGTATTTT
-,TRBJ2-7,TRBV19,TRBD1,CASSIGTGGEQYF,TGTGCCAGTAGTATTGGAACAGGGGGCGAGCAGTACTTC
-,TRBJ2-1,TRBV5-5,-,CASSLVGFNEQFF,TGTGCCAGCAGCTTGGTAGGGTTCAATGAGCAGTTCTTC
-,TRBJ2-7,TRBV7-8,-,CASSDPSTGNYEQYF,TGTGCCAGCAGCGACCCGAGCACAGGGAACTACGAGCAGTACTTC
-,TRBJ2-7,TRBV4-3,-,CASSQEWGRVYEQYF,TGCGCCAGCAGCCAAGAATGGGGTCGGGTATACGAGCAGTACTTC
once,TRBJ1-2,TRBV2,-,CASSPRGANYGYTF,TGTGCCAGCAGCCCCAGGGGAGCTAACTATGGCTACACCTTC
-,TRBJ2-1,TRBV10-3,TRBD2,CAISPYVTSGSDEQFF,TGTGCCATCAGCCCTTACGTGACTAGCGGGAGCGATGAGCAGTTCTTC
few,TRBJ1-6,TRBV2,-,CASIPAASLPLHF,TGTGCCAGCATTCCCGCGGCCAGTTTGCCCCTCCACTTT
-,TRBJ2-5,TRBV6-6,TRBD1,CASSYSRTGGETQYF,TGTGCCAGCAGTTACTCCCGGACAGGGGGAGAGACCCAGTACTTC
few,TRBJ2-1,TRBV7-3,-,CASSLTGGMDEQFF,TGTGCCAGCAGCTTAACAGGGGGGATGGATGAGCAGTTCTTC
-,TRBJ1-2,TRBV10-3,TRBD1,CAITQTGGSNYGYTF,TGTGCCATCACCCAGACAGGGGGCTCTAACTATGGCTACACCTTC
-,TRBJ1-2,TRBV19,-,CASSMSGSALGYGYTF,TGTGCCAGTAGTATGTCTGGGTCAGCCCTAGGCTATGGCTACACCTTC
-,TRBJ2-7,TRBV7-2,-,CASSLFEGGEQYF,TGTGCCAGCAGCTTATTTGAAGGGGGCGAGCAGTACTTC
once,TRBJ1-5,TRBV7-8,-,CASSLTGQSNQPQHF,TGTGCCAGCAGCTTAACTGGGCAAAGCAATCAGCCCCAGCATTTT
-,TRBJ2-5,TRBV7-8,-,CASSLAQTVGPTGTQYF,TGTGCCAGCAGCTTAGCCCAGACAGTGGGCCCGACCGGGACCCAGTACTTC
few,TRBJ1-5,TRBV7-8,TRBD1,CASSEGQSSNQPQHF,TGTGCCAGCAGCGAGGGACAGAGTAGCAATCAGCCCCAGCATTTT
-,TRBJ1-1,TRBV5-1,TRBD1,CASSTWDRGRETEAFF,TGCGCCAGCAGCACCTGGGACAGGGGGAGAGAAACTGAAGCTTTCTTT
-,TRBJ2-2,TRBV4-2,TRBD1,CASSQGIRGRTGELFF,TGTGCCAGCAGCCAAGGTATCAGGGGGCGAACCGGGGAGCTGTTTTTT
-,TRBJ1-2,TRBV4-1,-,CASSWTGLGGYTF,TGCGCCAGCAGTTGGACGGGCCTCGGTGGCTACACCTTC
-,TRBJ2-1,TRBV7-6,TRBD2,CASSMAGGYNEQFF,TGTGCCAGCAGCATGGCGGGGGGTTACAATGAGCAGTTCTTC
-,TRBJ2-3,TRBV6-1,-,CASSGHSNTDTQYF,TGTGCCAGCAGTGGACATTCAAACACAGATACGCAGTATTTT
-,TRBJ2-3,TRBV15,-,CATSTPGQGGTDTQYF,TGTGCCACCAGCACACCAGGGCAGGGGGGTACAGATACGCAGTATTTT
-,TRBJ1-2,TRBV27,-,CASSLGPGNYGYTF,TGTGCCAGCAGTTTAGGGCCAGGGAACTATGGCTACACCTTC
few,TRBJ2-1,TRBV6-4,-,CASSEDNYNEQFF,TGTGCCAGCAGTGAGGACAACTACAATGAGCAGTTCTTC
-,TRBJ2-7,TRBV7-7,TRBD1,CASSLADRGGEQYF,TGTGCCAGCAGCTTAGCGGACAGGGGGGGCGAGCAGTACTTC